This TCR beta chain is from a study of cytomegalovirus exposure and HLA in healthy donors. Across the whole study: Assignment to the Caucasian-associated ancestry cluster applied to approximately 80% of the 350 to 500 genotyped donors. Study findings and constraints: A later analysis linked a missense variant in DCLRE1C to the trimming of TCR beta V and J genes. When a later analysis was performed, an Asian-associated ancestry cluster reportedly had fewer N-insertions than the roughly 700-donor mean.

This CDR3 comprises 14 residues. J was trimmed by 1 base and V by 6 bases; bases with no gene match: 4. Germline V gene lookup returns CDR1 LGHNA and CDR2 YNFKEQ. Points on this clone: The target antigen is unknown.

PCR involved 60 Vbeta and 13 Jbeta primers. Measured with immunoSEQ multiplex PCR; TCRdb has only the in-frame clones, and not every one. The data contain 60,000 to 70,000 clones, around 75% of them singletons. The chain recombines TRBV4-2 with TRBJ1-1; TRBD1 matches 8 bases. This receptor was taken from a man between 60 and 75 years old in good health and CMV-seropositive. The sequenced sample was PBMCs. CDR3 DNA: TGTGCCAGCAGTCGACAGGGGAGGAACACTGAAGCTTTCTTT. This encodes CASSRQGRNTEAFF.